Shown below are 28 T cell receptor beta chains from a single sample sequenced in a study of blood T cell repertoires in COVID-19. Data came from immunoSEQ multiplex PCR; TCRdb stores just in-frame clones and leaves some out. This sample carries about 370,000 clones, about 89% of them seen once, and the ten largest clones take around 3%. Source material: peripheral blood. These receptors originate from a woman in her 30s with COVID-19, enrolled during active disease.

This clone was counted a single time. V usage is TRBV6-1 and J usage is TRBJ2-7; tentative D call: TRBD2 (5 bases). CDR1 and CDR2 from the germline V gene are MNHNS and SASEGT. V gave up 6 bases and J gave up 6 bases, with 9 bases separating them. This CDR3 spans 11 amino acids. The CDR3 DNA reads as TGTGCCAGCAGCCCTGAGGGCGAGCAGTACTTC. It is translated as CASSPEGEQYF.

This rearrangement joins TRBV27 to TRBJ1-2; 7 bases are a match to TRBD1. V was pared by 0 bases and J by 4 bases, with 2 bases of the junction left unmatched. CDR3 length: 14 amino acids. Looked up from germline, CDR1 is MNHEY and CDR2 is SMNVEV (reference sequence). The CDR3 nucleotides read TGTGCCAGCAGTTTATCCCAGGGGGGCTATGGCTACACCTTC. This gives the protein CASSLSQGGYGYTF.

The CDR3 sequence is CASSYGAEFLPDTQYF. For the CDR3, the DNA is TGTGCCAGCAGTTACGGGGCCGAGTTTTTGCCAGATACGCAGTATTTT. This chain links TRBV6-5 with TRBJ2-3, with D possibly matching TRBD1 (5 bases). Trimming removed 2 bases from V and 4 bases from J, with 16 bases in between. Looked up from germline, CDR1 is MNHEY and CDR2 is SVGAGI. This CDR3 has 16 residues.

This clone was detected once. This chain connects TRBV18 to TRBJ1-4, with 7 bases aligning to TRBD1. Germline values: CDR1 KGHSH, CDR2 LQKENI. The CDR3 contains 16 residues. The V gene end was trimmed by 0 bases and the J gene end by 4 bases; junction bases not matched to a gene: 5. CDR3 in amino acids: CASSPPEGAFNEKLFF. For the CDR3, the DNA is TGTGCCAGCTCACCACCTGAGGGGGCCTTTAATGAAAAACTGTTTTTT.

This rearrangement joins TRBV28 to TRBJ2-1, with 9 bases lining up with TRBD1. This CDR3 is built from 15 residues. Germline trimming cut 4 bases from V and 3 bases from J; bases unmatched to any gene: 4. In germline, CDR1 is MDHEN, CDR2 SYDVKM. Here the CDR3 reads CASSSQGAGYNEQFF. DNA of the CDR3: TGTGCCAGCAGTTCACAGGGGGCGGGCTACAATGAGCAGTTCTTC.

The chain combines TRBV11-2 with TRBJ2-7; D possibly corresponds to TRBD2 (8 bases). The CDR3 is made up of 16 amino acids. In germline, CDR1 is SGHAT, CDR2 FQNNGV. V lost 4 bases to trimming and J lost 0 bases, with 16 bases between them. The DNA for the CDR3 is TGTGCCAGCAGCTCCAACAGGGGACTAGGCTCCTACGAGCAGTACTTC. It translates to CASSSNRGLGSYEQYF.

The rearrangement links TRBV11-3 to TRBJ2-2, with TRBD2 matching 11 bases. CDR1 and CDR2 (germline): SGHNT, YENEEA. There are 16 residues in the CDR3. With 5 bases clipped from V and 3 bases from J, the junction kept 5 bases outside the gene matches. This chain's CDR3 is CASSPRLAGYTGELFF. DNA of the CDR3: TGTGCCAGCAGCCCCCGACTAGCGGGATACACCGGGGAGCTGTTTTTT.

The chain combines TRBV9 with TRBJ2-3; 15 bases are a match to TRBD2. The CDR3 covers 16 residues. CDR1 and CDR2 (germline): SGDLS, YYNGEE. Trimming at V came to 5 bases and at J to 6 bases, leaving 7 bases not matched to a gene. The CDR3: CASREGLAGGYDTQYF. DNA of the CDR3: TGTGCCAGCAGAGAGGGACTAGCGGGGGGTTATGATACGCAGTATTTT. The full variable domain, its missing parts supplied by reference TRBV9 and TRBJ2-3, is DSGVTQTPKHLITATGQRVTLRCSPRSGDLSVYWYQQSLDQGLQFLIQYYNGEERAKGNILERFSAQQFPDLHSELNLSSLELGDSALYFCASREGLAGGYDTQYFGPGTRLTVL.

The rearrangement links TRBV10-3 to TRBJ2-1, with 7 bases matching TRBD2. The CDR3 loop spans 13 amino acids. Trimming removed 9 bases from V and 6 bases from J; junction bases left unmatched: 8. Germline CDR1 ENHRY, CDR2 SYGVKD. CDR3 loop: CAMYREEVNEQFF. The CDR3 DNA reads TGTGCCATGTACCGGGAGGAGGTCAATGAGCAGTTCTTC.

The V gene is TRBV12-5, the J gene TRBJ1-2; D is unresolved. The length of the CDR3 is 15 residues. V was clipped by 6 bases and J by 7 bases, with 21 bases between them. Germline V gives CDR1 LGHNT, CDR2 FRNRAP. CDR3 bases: TGTGCTAGTGGGGCCGGAGGGTTTGTTGGAAGTGGCTACACCTTC. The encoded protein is CASGAGGFVGSGYTF.

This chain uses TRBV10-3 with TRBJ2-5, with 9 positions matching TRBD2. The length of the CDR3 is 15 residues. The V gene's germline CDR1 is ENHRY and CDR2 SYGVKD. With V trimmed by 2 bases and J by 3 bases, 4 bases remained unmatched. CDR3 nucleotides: TGTGCCATCAGTGAGACCGGGACTAGCAAAGAGACCCAGTACTTC. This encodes CAISETGTSKETQYF.

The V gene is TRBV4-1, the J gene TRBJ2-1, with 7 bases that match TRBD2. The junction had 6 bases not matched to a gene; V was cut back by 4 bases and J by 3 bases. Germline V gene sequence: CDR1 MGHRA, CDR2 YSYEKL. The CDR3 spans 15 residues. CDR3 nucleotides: TGCGCCAGCAGCCCGAACCCGGGGGGCTACAATGAGCAGTTCTTC. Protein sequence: CASSPNPGGYNEQFF.

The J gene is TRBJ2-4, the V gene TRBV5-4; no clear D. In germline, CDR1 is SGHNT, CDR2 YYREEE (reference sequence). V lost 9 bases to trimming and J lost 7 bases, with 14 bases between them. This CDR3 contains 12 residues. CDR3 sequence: CAITVRENIQYF. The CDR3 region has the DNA TGTGCCATAACGGTCCGCGAGAACATTCAGTACTTC.

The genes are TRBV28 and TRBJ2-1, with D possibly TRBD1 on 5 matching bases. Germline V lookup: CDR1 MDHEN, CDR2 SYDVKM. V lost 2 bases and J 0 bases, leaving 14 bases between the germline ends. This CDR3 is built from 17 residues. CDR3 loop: CASSLPPGSSSYNEQFF. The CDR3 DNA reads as TGTGCCAGCAGTTTACCCCCAGGGTCGAGCTCCTACAATGAGCAGTTCTTC.

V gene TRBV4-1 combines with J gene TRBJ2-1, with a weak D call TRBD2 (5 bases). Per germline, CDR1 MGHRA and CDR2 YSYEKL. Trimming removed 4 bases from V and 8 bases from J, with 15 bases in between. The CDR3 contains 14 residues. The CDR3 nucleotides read TGCGCCAGCAGCCCTCAGGCCCGGCGGGATGAGCAGTTCTTC. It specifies CASSPQARRDEQFF.

CDR3 nucleotides: TGTGCCAGCTCACCACGGGGAGACGGCTACACCTTC. The encoded protein is CASSPRGDGYTF. The rearrangement links TRBV18 to TRBJ1-2; the D is unclear. This CDR3 has 12 amino acids. Germline V CDR1 and CDR2: KGHSH, LQKENI. The V end was cut by 1 base, the J end by 8 bases, with 8 bases between.

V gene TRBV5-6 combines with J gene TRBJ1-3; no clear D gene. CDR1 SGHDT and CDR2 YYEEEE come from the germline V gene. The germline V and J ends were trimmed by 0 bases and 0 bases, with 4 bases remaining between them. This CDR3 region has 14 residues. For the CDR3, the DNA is TGTGCCAGCAGCTTGGGACTCTCTGGAAACACCATATATTTT. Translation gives CASSLGLSGNTIYF.

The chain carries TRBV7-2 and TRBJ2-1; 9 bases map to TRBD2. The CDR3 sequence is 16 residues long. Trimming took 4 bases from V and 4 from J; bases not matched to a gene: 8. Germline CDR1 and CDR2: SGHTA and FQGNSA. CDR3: CASSSPSGRSYNEQFF. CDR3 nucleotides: TGTGCCAGCAGCTCACCGAGCGGGAGGTCTTACAATGAGCAGTTCTTC.

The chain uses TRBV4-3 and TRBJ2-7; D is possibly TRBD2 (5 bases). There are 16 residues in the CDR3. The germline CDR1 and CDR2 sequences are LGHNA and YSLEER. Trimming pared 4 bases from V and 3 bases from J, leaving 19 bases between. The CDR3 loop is CASSPRTGQTNYEQYV. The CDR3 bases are TGCGCCAGCAGCCCTCGGACCGGGCAGACTAACTACGAGCAGTACGTC.

The CDR3 is CASSHRQGADYGYTF. Written as DNA, the CDR3 is TGTGCCAGCAGTCACAGACAGGGGGCAGACTATGGCTACACCTTC. The chain uses TRBV2 and TRBJ1-2, with 10 bases identical to TRBD1. The V segment lost 5 bases and the J segment 3 bases; nucleotides outside the gene matches: 6. The CDR3 loop spans 15 amino acids. Germline V gene sequence: CDR1 SNHLY, CDR2 FYNNEI.

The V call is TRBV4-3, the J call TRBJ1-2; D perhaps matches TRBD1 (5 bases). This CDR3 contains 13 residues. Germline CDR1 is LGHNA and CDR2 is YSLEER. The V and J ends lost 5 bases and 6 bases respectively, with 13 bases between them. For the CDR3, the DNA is TGCGCCAGCAGCAAGAGATCGGGGGATGGCTACACCTTC. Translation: CASSKRSGDGYTF.

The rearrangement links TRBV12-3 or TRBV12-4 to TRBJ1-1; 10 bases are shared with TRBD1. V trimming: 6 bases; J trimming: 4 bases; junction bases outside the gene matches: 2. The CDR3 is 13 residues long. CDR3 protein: CASSRTGGTEAFF. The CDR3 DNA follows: TGTGCCAGCAGCCGGACAGGGGGCACTGAAGCTTTCTTT.

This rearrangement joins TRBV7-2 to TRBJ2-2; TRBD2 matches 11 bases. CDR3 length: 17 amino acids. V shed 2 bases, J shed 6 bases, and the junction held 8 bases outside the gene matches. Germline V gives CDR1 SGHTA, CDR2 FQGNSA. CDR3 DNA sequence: TGTGCCAGCAGCTTACTAGCGGGGGGCCGACCTTCCGGGGAGCTGTTTTTT. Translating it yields CASSLLAGGRPSGELFF. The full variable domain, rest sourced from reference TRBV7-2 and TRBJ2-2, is GAGVSQSPSNKVTEKGKDVELRCDPISGHTALYWYRQSLGQGLEFLIYFQGNSAPDKSGLPSDRFSAERTGGSVSTLTIQRTQQEDSAVYLCASSLLAGGRPSGELFFGEGSRLTVL.

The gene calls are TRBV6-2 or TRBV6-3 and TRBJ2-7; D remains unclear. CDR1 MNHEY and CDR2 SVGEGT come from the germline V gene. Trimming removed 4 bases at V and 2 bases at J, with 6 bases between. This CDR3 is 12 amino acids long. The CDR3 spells CASSSVTYEQYV. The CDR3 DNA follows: TGTGCCAGCAGTTCCGTAACCTACGAGCAGTACGTC.

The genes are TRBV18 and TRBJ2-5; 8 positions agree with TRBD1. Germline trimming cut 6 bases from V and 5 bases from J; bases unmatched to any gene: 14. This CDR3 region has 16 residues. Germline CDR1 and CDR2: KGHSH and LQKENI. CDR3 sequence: CASSPTPQGATETQYF. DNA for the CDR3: TGTGCCAGCTCGCCCACCCCGCAGGGGGCTACGGAGACCCAGTACTTC.

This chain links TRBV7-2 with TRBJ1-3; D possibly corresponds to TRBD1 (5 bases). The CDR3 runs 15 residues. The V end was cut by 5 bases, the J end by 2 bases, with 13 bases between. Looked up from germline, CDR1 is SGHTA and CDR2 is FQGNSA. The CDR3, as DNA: TGTGCCAGCAGCCCCCTGGGGGGTACTGGAAACACCATATATTTT. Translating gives CASSPLGGTGNTIYF.

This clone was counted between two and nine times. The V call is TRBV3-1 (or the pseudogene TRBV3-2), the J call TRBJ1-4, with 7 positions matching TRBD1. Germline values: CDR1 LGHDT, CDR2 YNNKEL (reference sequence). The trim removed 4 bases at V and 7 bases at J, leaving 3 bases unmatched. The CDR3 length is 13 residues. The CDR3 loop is CASSRDSVEKLFF. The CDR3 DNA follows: TGTGCCAGCAGCCGGGACAGTGTTGAAAAACTGTTTTTT.

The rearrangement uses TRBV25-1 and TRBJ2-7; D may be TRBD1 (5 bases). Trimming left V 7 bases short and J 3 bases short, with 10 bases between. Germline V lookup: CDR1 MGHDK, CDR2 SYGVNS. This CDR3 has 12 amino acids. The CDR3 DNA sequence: TGTGCCAGCATGACAGCGAACTACGAGCAGTACTTC. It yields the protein CASMTANYEQYF.